This passage covers 28 T cell receptor beta chains from one sample sequenced in a study of CD8+CD57+ T cells in acquired aplastic anemia. TCR beta VDJ and CDR3 profiles were obtained from a genomic DNA template. TCRdb independently ran MiXCR on the reads; one entry per CDR3 protein. This sample has roughly 180,000 distinct CDR3 sequences, with 63% found just once. Before being chosen for sequencing, patients had shown CD8+CD57+ cell expansion by flow cytometry. Sequencing input: sorted CD4+, CD8+, or CD8+CD57+ T cells (not recorded which) from PBMCs. These receptors were taken from a human donor with aplastic anemia.

The sample holds one count of this clonotype. The rearrangement links TRBV25-1 to TRBJ1-3; no definite D call. CDR1 MGHDK and CDR2 SYGVNS come from the germline V gene. The V end was cut by 6 bases, the J end by 4 bases, with 10 bases between. CDR3 length equals 13 residues. In nucleotides, the CDR3 is TGTGCCAGCAGCGCATCCTCCGGAAACACCATATATTTT. This sequence encodes CASSASSGNTIYF. The whole variable domain, filled in from reference TRBV25-1 and TRBJ1-3, reads EADIYQTPRYLVIGTGKKITLECSQTMGHDKMYWYQQDPGMELHLIHYSYGVNSTEKGDLSSESTVSRIRTEHFPLTLESARPSHTSQYLCASSASSGNTIYFGEGSWLTVV.

This clonotype was picked up many times. V usage is TRBV4-2 and J usage is TRBJ1-4; D uncertain. The CDR3 length is 18 residues. CDR1 is LGHNA, CDR2 YNFKEQ, per germline. V shed 0 bases and J shed 3 bases, with 17 bases lying between them. The CDR3 sequence: CASSQDHEEGSANEKLFF. The CDR3 nucleotides are TGTGCCAGCAGCCAAGATCACGAAGAAGGGTCAGCTAATGAAAAACTGTTTTTT.

The rearrangement uses TRBV7-2 and TRBJ2-3, with 13 bases fitting TRBD2. CDR1 SGHTA and CDR2 FQGNSA come from the germline V gene. There are 16 residues in the CDR3. The V segment lost 6 bases and the J segment 1 base; nucleotides outside the gene matches: 4. The CDR3 reads CASRNGLAGGTDTQYF. The CDR3, as DNA: TGTGCCAGCAGAAATGGACTAGCGGGGGGCACAGATACGCAGTATTTT.

The chain joins TRBV6-5 to TRBJ2-1, with D uncertain. Germline values: CDR1 MNHEY, CDR2 SVGAGI. V was clipped by 7 bases and J by 10 bases, with 11 bases between them. The CDR3 is 11 residues long. The CDR3 sequence is CASILGREQFF. In nucleotides, the CDR3 is TGTGCCAGCATCCTTGGAAGGGAGCAGTTCTTC.

The rearrangement links TRBV9 to TRBJ1-1, with D unclear. CDR1 is SGDLS, CDR2 YYNGEE, per germline. Trimming left V 4 bases short and J 1 base short, with 8 bases between. The CDR3 totals 13 residues. In DNA form, the CDR3 reads TGTGCCAGCAGCTCCCGGGGGAACACTGAAGCTTTCTTT. It codes for CASSSRGNTEAFF.

The chain joins TRBV19 to TRBJ2-7; tentatively, D is TRBD2 (6 bases). The CDR3 loop spans 15 amino acids. Trimming removed 5 bases from V and 0 bases from J, with 14 bases in between. CDR1 is LNHDA, CDR2 SQIVND, per germline (reference sequence). The CDR3 DNA reads TGTGCCAGTAGTCGGGGGAGACAGAGCTCCTACGAGCAGTACTTC. It yields the protein CASSRGRQSSYEQYF.

Remarks on this clonotype: The germline gene is not matched at one end of the junction; a read error may be the cause. This chain uses TRBV19 with TRBJ1-2; D may be TRBD1 (5 bases). Germline values: CDR1 LNHDA, CDR2 SQIVND (reference sequence). The CDR3 is 11 residues long. DNA for the CDR3: TGTGCCAGTAGTATCGGGGGGTTAAACACATTC. Translation gives CASSIGGLNTF.

This clonotype came up a few times. The chain carries TRBV10-3 and TRBJ2-2; D remains unclear. The germline V gene encodes CDR1 ENHRY and CDR2 SYGVKD. The CDR3 is 11 residues long. V dropped 3 bases and J dropped 6 bases, with 2 bases sitting between them. DNA of the CDR3: TGTGCCATCAGTGACGCCGGGGAGCTGTTTTTT. Protein sequence: CAISDAGELFF.

The V gene is TRBV2, the J gene TRBJ1-1; no definite D call. V was trimmed by 5 bases and J by 3 bases, leaving 4 bases between them. The CDR3 is 11 residues long. Germline V lookup: CDR1 SNHLY, CDR2 FYNNEI. The CDR3, as DNA: TGTGCCAGCAGTCTAGACACTGAAGCTTTCTTT. Translation: CASSLDTEAFF. The entire variable domain, with the rest obtained from reference TRBV2 and TRBJ1-1, is as follows: EPEVTQTPSHQVTQMGQEVILRCVPISNHLYFYWYRQILGQKVEFLVSFYNNEISEKSEIFDDQFSVERPDGSNFTLKIRSTKLEDSAMYFCASSLDTEAFFGQGTRLTVV.

The chain combines TRBV2 with TRBJ2-7; D could derive from TRBD1 or TRBD2 (5 bases each). The CDR3 totals 15 residues. Germline V CDR1 and CDR2: SNHLY, FYNNEI. V was shortened by 2 bases and J by 1 base, with 12 bases between the two germline ends. CDR3 in amino acids: CASSELGVRSYEQYF. Written as DNA, the CDR3 is TGTGCCAGCAGTGAATTGGGGGTGAGGTCCTACGAGCAGTACTTC.

This sequence joins TRBV24-1 and TRBJ1-4; D not certain. CDR3 size: 14 residues. CDR1 KGHDR and CDR2 SFDVKD come from the germline V gene. Trimming took 4 bases from V and 8 from J, leaving 13 bases between them. The CDR3 region is CATSDASPAEKLFF. CDR3 nucleotide sequence: TGTGCCACCAGTGACGCAAGCCCTGCGGAAAAACTGTTTTTT.

This clonotype was detected only a few times. The gene calls are TRBV7-9 and TRBJ2-7; D possibly corresponds to TRBD2 (5 bases). The CDR3 loop spans 12 amino acids. Trimming pared 7 bases from V and 4 bases from J, leaving 11 bases between. Germline values: CDR1 SEHNR, CDR2 FQNEAQ (reference sequence). The CDR3 is CASKIGEYEQYF. As DNA, the CDR3 is TGTGCCAGCAAAATCGGGGAGTACGAGCAGTACTTC.

This clonotype was detected only a few times. The chain links TRBV27 to TRBJ1-1; D gene uncertain. Germline lookup yields CDR1 MNHEY and CDR2 SMNVEV (reference sequence). V was clipped by 5 bases and J by 11 bases, with 15 bases between them. This CDR3 region has 12 residues. CDR3 DNA: TGTGCCAGCAGTCACCACCCCTCAGAGGCTTTCTTT. Translated, it gives CASSHHPSEAFF.

The genes are TRBV5-1 and TRBJ2-1; D might be TRBD2 (5 bases). The CDR3 is 16 residues long. CDR1 and CDR2 (germline): SGHRS, YFSETQ. Trimming stripped 4 bases from V and 6 bases from J, with 20 bases between. For the CDR3, the DNA is TGCGCCAGCAGCCCCCGCGGTGCCGGAGGAGTCAATGAGCAGTTCTTC. It specifies CASSPRGAGGVNEQFF.

This chain joins TRBV20-1 and TRBJ2-7; 7 positions agree with TRBD2. Trimming took 8 bases from V and 5 from J; bases not matched to a gene: 9. Germline loops: CDR1 DFQATT, CDR2 SNEGSKA (reference sequence). The CDR3 loop spans 12 amino acids. The CDR3 sequence: CSLKAGVDEQYF. DNA for the CDR3: TGCAGTCTCAAGGCGGGAGTTGACGAGCAGTACTTC.

The chain couples TRBV12-3 or TRBV12-4 to TRBJ2-1, with 9 bases aligning to TRBD2. Trimming took 5 bases from V and 8 from J; bases not matched to a gene: 10. This CDR3 spans 15 amino acids. This CDR3 reads CASSVGGGATHEQFF. The CDR3 DNA reads as TGTGCCAGCAGTGTCGGCGGGGGGGCCACCCATGAGCAGTTCTTC.

The rearrangement uses TRBV20-1 and TRBJ1-1; a possible D gene is TRBD1 (6 bases). From germline, CDR1 is DFQATT and CDR2 SNEGSKA (reference sequence). The germline V and J ends were trimmed by 6 bases and 7 bases, with 15 bases remaining between them. The CDR3 is 12 amino acids. CDR3 nucleotides: TGCAGTGCACAGTCCAGGGGAATTGAAGCTTTCTTT. Amino acids: CSAQSRGIEAFF.

This clonotype occurred many times. V usage is TRBV7-3 and J usage is TRBJ2-3; a possible D gene is TRBD1 (5 bases). Deletions cut 3 bases from V and 11 bases from J, with 15 bases between. Germline CDR1 is SGHTA and CDR2 is FQGTGA. This CDR3 has 13 amino acids. DNA of the CDR3: TGTGCCAGCAGCTTGTTGGGGCTGAATGAGCAGTATTTT. This sequence encodes CASSLLGLNEQYF.

In its sample, this clonotype was seen a few times. This chain links TRBV2 with TRBJ2-7; TRBD2 matches 12 bases. Germline loops: CDR1 SNHLY, CDR2 FYNNEI. CDR3 length: 15 residues. V dropped 4 bases and J dropped 2; count of bases not matched to a gene: 3. As DNA, the CDR3 is TGTGCCAGCAGTGTGACTAGCGGGGGACCCTACGAGCAGTACTTC. This encodes CASSVTSGGPYEQYF. Full variable domain (outside the CDR3, taken from reference TRBV2 and TRBJ2-7): EPEVTQTPSHQVTQMGQEVILRCVPISNHLYFYWYRQILGQKVEFLVSFYNNEISEKSEIFDDQFSVERPDGSNFTLKIRSTKLEDSAMYFCASSVTSGGPYEQYFGPGTRLTVT.

The CDR3 region has the DNA TGTGCCAGCAGTGATCCGCACCCGGCCTATGGCTACACCTTC. It specifies CASSDPHPAYGYTF. The rearrangement links TRBV2 to TRBJ1-2; no firm D call. The ends were cut back, 3 bases at V and 4 bases at J, with 12 bases in the middle. The CDR3 is 14 amino acids. The germline gives CDR1 SNHLY, CDR2 FYNNEI. The whole variable domain, filled in from reference TRBV2 and TRBJ1-2, reads EPEVTQTPSHQVTQMGQEVILRCVPISNHLYFYWYRQILGQKVEFLVSFYNNEISEKSEIFDDQFSVERPDGSNFTLKIRSTKLEDSAMYFCASSDPHPAYGYTFGSGTRLTVV.

This clonotype was observed at least ten times. The chain combines TRBV2 with TRBJ2-7; D uncertain. The length of the CDR3 is 16 residues. The germline V gene has CDR1 SNHLY and CDR2 FYNNEI. Trimming removed 0 bases from V and 0 bases from J, with 12 bases in between. The CDR3 DNA reads TGTGCCAGCAGTGAAGCGGGCAGCGCTAGCTCCTACGAGCAGTACTTC. Residues: CASSEAGSASSYEQYF.

The chain joins TRBV7-9 to TRBJ2-7; tentatively, D is TRBD1 (5 bases). Germline loops: CDR1 SEHNR, CDR2 FQNEAQ (reference sequence). With 6 bases removed from V and 4 bases from J, the gap between germline ends came to 16 bases. CDR3 length equals 14 residues. The CDR3 nucleotides read TGTGCCAGCAGTTCCGGACAAGGTCAGTACGAGCAGTACTTC. Protein product: CASSSGQGQYEQYF. Using reference TRBV7-9 and TRBJ2-7 for the parts outside the CDR3, the full variable domain is DTGVSQNPRHKITKRGQNVTFRCDPISEHNRLYWYRQTLGQGPEFLTYFQNEAQLEKSRLLSDRFSAERPKGSFSTLEIQRTEQGDSAMYLCASSSGQGQYEQYFGPGTRLTVT.

This clonotype was recorded at least ten times. The V gene is TRBV7-9, the J gene TRBJ1-1; D is uncertain. Germline-derived CDR1 and CDR2 are SEHNR and FQNEAQ (reference sequence). The CDR3 spans 14 residues. V shed 1 base and J shed 1 base, with 7 bases lying between them. DNA of the CDR3: TGTGCCAGCAGCTTAGGAGGACCGAACACTGAAGCTTTCTTT. This encodes CASSLGGPNTEAFF.

V usage is TRBV7-6 and J usage is TRBJ2-5; D uncertain. Germline V gives CDR1 SGHVS, CDR2 FNYEAQ. Deletions cut 0 bases from V and 5 bases from J, with 7 bases between. This CDR3 has 13 amino acids. In nucleotides, the CDR3 is TGTGCCAGCAGCTTAGCGTCGACGGAGACCCAGTACTTC. Translation gives CASSLASTETQYF.

The gene calls are TRBV24-1 and TRBJ1-2; D remains ambiguous. This CDR3 is built from 15 residues. Trimming removed 4 bases from V and 4 bases from J, with 15 bases in between. Germline CDR1 KGHDR, CDR2 SFDVKD. CDR3 sequence: CATSDPRRSPYGYTF. The CDR3 nucleotides read TGTGCCACCAGTGACCCGAGACGGTCGCCCTATGGCTACACCTTC.

This clonotype was detected only once. V usage is TRBV4-2 and J usage is TRBJ1-2; D remains ambiguous. The CDR3 has 15 residues. The V end was cut by 0 bases, the J end by 1 base, with 9 bases between. Germline V lookup: CDR1 LGHNA, CDR2 YNFKEQ. The CDR3 region has the DNA TGTGCCAGCAGCCAAGATCGTTCCCTTAACTATGGCTACACCTTC. It encodes CASSQDRSLNYGYTF.

The rearrangement joins TRBV5-1 to TRBJ2-5, with 13 bases fitting TRBD2. The CDR3 sequence is 16 residues long. Germline V lookup: CDR1 SGHRS, CDR2 YFSETQ. Trimming at V came to 7 bases and at J to 1 base, leaving 7 bases not matched to a gene. The CDR3 spells CASRSGTSGIQETQYF. CDR3 DNA: TGCGCCAGCCGATCGGGGACTAGCGGGATCCAAGAGACCCAGTACTTC.

This clonotype was observed at least ten times. CDR3 region: CSARDQARTGATNEKLFF. CDR3 in DNA: TGCAGTGCTAGAGATCAGGCCCGGACAGGAGCAACTAATGAAAAACTGTTTTTT. The V gene is TRBV20-1, the J gene TRBJ1-4; 7 bases align to TRBD1. The ends lost 0 bases at V and 0 bases at J; junction bases unmatched: 10. This CDR3 contains 18 residues. Germline V CDR1 and CDR2: DFQATT, SNEGSKA (reference sequence).